What follows are 23 T cell receptor beta chains derived from one specimen sequenced in a study of T cell repertoires in cytomegalovirus infection. These TCRs' antigens remain unknown. MiXCR, applied by TCRdb to the reads, yields one record per CDR3 protein. The table records approximately 1,000,000 distinct CDR3 sequences, roughly 30% of them present only once. Specimen: cultured CD8+ T cells from PBMCs, collected from culture after CMV antigen stimulation. These receptors were obtained from a human donor in good health (CMV status not recorded). Some clones in this sample may be carry-over from other donors' samples.

In this sample, this clonotype turned up a few times. The chain is built from TRBV15 and TRBJ1-5; D unresolved. V lost 3 bases and J 1 base, leaving 10 bases between the germline ends. This CDR3 is 15 amino acids long. Germline assignment: CDR1 LNHNV and CDR2 YYDKDF (reference sequence). CDR3 DNA: TGTGCCACCAGCAGGGTTAGAGTAAGCAATCAGCCCCAGCATTTT. This sequence encodes CATSRVRVSNQPQHF. The full variable domain, its missing parts supplied by reference TRBV15 and TRBJ1-5, is DAMVIQNPRYQVTQFGKPVTLSCSQTLNHNVMYWYQQKSSQAPKLLFHYYDKDFNNEADTPDNFQSRRPNTSFCFLDIRSPGLGDTAMYLCATSRVRVSNQPQHFGDGTRLSIL.

There are many counts of this clonotype. The V gene is TRBV7-2, the J gene TRBJ2-3; 10 bases line up with TRBD2. V dropped 6 bases and J dropped 2; count of bases not matched to a gene: 11. Germline V gives CDR1 SGHTA, CDR2 FQGNSA. CDR3 length equals 17 residues. The CDR3 here is CASRRPSGGLPTDTQYF. For the CDR3, the DNA is TGTGCCAGCAGGCGTCCTAGCGGGGGCCTCCCCACAGATACGCAGTATTTT.

This clonotype was seen at least ten times. The DNA for the CDR3 is TGTGCCAGCAGCTCTTCGGGGGGATTCGATAGCAATCAGCCCCAGCATTTT. Translation gives CASSSSGGFDSNQPQHF. The chain recombines TRBV7-2 with TRBJ1-5, with D perhaps TRBD1 (5 bases). The CDR3 is 17 amino acids. V gave up 4 bases and J gave up 0 bases, with 16 bases separating them. CDR1 is SGHTA, CDR2 FQGNSA, per germline.

This clonotype was observed a few times. This chain uses TRBV7-3 with TRBJ2-7; D unresolved. Germline CDR1 reads SGHTA; CDR2 reads FQGTGA. V was clipped by 6 bases and J by 2 bases, with 14 bases between them. The CDR3 consists of 14 residues. CDR3 bases: TGTGCCAGCAGTACCGCGGCTTGGACCTACGAGCAGTACGTC. This gives the protein CASSTAAWTYEQYV.

This clonotype came up many times. This chain connects TRBV7-2 to TRBJ2-2; 10 nucleotides line up with TRBD1. The length of the CDR3 is 16 residues. Germline CDR1 reads SGHTA; CDR2 reads FQGNSA. The V segment lost 5 bases and the J segment 6 bases; nucleotides outside the gene matches: 9. The CDR3 here is CASSVGGTGVAGELFF. The DNA of the CDR3 is TGTGCCAGCAGCGTAGGTGGGACAGGGGTCGCCGGGGAGCTGTTTTTT.

This clonotype was observed a handful of times. V usage is TRBV29-1 and J usage is TRBJ1-4, with TRBD1 matching over 7 bases. Looked up from germline, CDR1 is SQVTM and CDR2 is ANQGSEA. The CDR3 consists of 11 residues. V lost 7 bases, J lost 8 bases, and 4 bases stayed unmatched. CDR3 protein: CSATGEEKLFF. CDR3 nucleotides: TGCAGCGCTACAGGGGAGGAAAAACTGTTTTTT.

In DNA form, the CDR3 reads TGTGCCACCAGCAGAATTGAGGGTGAGACTGAAGCTTTCTTT. This codes for CATSRIEGETEAFF. The chain links TRBV15 to TRBJ1-1; D is unresolved. Germline V gene lookup returns CDR1 LNHNV and CDR2 YYDKDF (reference sequence). V lost 2 bases to trimming and J lost 5 bases, with 12 bases between them. The CDR3 is 14 amino acids.

The chain recombines TRBV7-8 with TRBJ2-7; 9 positions agree with TRBD1. Germline V CDR1 and CDR2: SGHVS, FQNEAQ. V lost 5 bases to trimming and J lost 0 bases; unmatched junction nucleotides: 5. The CDR3 consists of 15 residues. The CDR3 DNA reads as TGTGCCAGCAGCCTTCGGACAGGGGTCTCCTACGAGCAGTACGTC. Translation gives CASSLRTGVSYEQYV.

The CDR3 reads CASNQLMDHEQYF. The CDR3, as DNA: TGTGCCAGCAACCAACTTATGGACCACGAGCAGTACTTC. The chain joins TRBV7-3 to TRBJ2-7, with unresolved D. V shed 7 bases and J shed 5 bases, with 15 bases lying between them. CDR3 size: 13 residues. Germline V gene sequence: CDR1 SGHTA, CDR2 FQGTGA.

This clonotype was recorded a few times. The chain carries TRBV29-1 and TRBJ2-6; tentatively, D is TRBD2 (5 bases). Looked up from germline, CDR1 is SQVTM and CDR2 is ANQGSEA. Trimming took 4 bases from V and 0 from J, leaving 7 bases between them. The CDR3 length is 14 residues. The DNA of the CDR3 is TGCAGCGTTGGAGGGAGCTCTGGGGCCAACGTCCTGACTTTC. Translating gives CSVGGSSGANVLTF.

The chain couples TRBV27 to TRBJ1-6, with D maybe TRBD1 (6 bases). V was trimmed by 2 bases and J by 8 bases, leaving 13 bases between them. Germline values: CDR1 MNHEY, CDR2 SMNVEV (reference sequence). CDR3 length: 15 amino acids. The CDR3 coding sequence is TGTGCCAGCAGTTTAGTTGGGGCAGGGGATTCACCCCTCCACTTT. Protein sequence: CASSLVGAGDSPLHF.

Ten or more counts support this clonotype. The chain couples TRBV7-9 to TRBJ1-4; weak D call: TRBD1 (6 bases). Trimming removed 5 bases from V and 5 bases from J, with 18 bases in between. Per the germline V gene, CDR1 is SEHNR and CDR2 is FQNEAQ (reference sequence). CDR3 size: 16 residues. CDR3 residues: CASSGIEETGNEKLFF. CDR3 DNA sequence: TGTGCCAGCAGCGGAATCGAGGAGACAGGCAATGAAAAACTGTTTTTT.

There are a few counts of this clonotype. J is TRBJ1-2 and V is TRBV6-5; D is unclear. V lost 7 bases and J lost 5, with 17 bases in between. Per the germline V gene, CDR1 is MNHEY and CDR2 is SVGAGI. The CDR3 spans 14 residues. The CDR3 reads CASTPGEGWYGYTF. CDR3 nucleotides: TGTGCCAGCACCCCTGGGGAGGGATGGTATGGCTACACCTTC.

To note about this clonotype: One junction end disagrees with the germline gene, perhaps due to a read error. J is TRBJ2-1 and V is TRBV11-1; D unresolved. CDR1 is SGHAT and CDR2 is FQDESV in the germline V gene (reference sequence). The CDR3 covers 12 residues. The CDR3 loop reads CASSFMYNEQFF. CDR3 nucleotides: TGTGCCAGCAGCTTCATGTACAATGAGCAGTTCTTT.

This clonotype was detected a few times. The chain is built from TRBV12-3 or TRBV12-4 and TRBJ2-2, with 7 bases matching TRBD1. The ends lost 6 bases at V and 11 bases at J; junction bases unmatched: 3. The CDR3 has 11 amino acids. CDR3: CASRTGAELFF. The CDR3 coding sequence is TGTGCCAGCAGAACAGGGGCAGAGCTGTTTTTT.

The J gene is TRBJ1-1, the V gene TRBV6-2 or TRBV6-3; the match to TRBD1 covers 8 bases. The CDR3 spans 17 residues. Germline lookup yields CDR1 MNHEY and CDR2 SVGEGT. With 0 bases clipped from V and 0 bases from J, the junction kept 6 bases outside the gene matches. The CDR3 DNA reads as TGTGCCAGCAGTTACTCGAAAGAGACAGGGGTGAACACTGAAGCTTTCTTT. Amino acids: CASSYSKETGVNTEAFF.

Turning to this clonotype: A much larger clone lies one base from this, so it may be a read error. The chain combines TRBV7-2 with TRBJ1-1, with a possible D match to TRBD1 (6 bases). Trimming removed 7 bases at V and 1 base at J, with 16 bases between. This CDR3 has 15 amino acids. CDR1 and CDR2 (germline): SGHTA, FQGNSA. CDR3 nucleotide sequence: TGTGCCAGCAACGAGACCGGGACATCGAACACTGAAGCTTTCTTT. This encodes CASNETGTSNTEAFF.

This clonotype has at least ten counts. This chain links TRBV7-9 with TRBJ2-1, with a possible D match to TRBD1 (5 bases). The CDR3 is 14 residues long. V gave up 6 bases and J gave up 0 bases, with 9 bases separating them. Looked up from germline, CDR1 is SEHNR and CDR2 is FQNEAQ (reference sequence). The CDR3 nucleotides read TGTGCCAGCAGGCAGGGAAGCTCCTACAATGAGCAGTTCTTC. Residues: CASRQGSSYNEQFF.

The V gene is TRBV5-5, the J gene TRBJ1-1, with a possible D match to TRBD1 (6 bases). The V and J ends lost 0 bases and 4 bases respectively, with 16 bases between them. CDR1 SGHKS and CDR2 YYEKEE come from the germline V gene (reference sequence). The CDR3 contains 16 residues. The CDR3 spells CASSLDGQTSGTEAFF. The DNA of the CDR3 is TGTGCCAGCAGCTTGGACGGACAGACCTCGGGCACTGAAGCTTTCTTT.

This clonotype was picked up a small number of times. The chain employs TRBV6-2 or TRBV6-3 and TRBJ2-2; TRBD2 matches 11 bases. CDR1 is MNHEY, CDR2 SVGEGT, per germline. The CDR3 runs to 20 residues. V shed 2 bases, J shed 0 bases, and the junction held 11 bases outside the gene matches. In nucleotides, the CDR3 is TGTGCCAGCAGTTACCCCTCCGGGACTAGCGGCGCCGCGAACACCGGGGAGCTGTTTTTT. Translated: CASSYPSGTSGAANTGELFF.

The table lists this clonotype with a few counts. The J gene is TRBJ1-1, the V gene TRBV10-3; no clear D gene. Germline-derived CDR1 and CDR2 are ENHRY and SYGVKD. V was shortened by 4 bases and J by 4 bases, with 4 bases between the two germline ends. The CDR3 length is 11 residues. The DNA for the CDR3 is TGTGCCATCAGTGCGACCACTGAAGCTTTCTTT. This sequence encodes CAISATTEAFF.

V is TRBV7-9 and J is TRBJ1-1; a possible D gene is TRBD1 (6 bases). There are 14 residues in the CDR3. With 3 bases removed from V and 5 bases from J, the gap between germline ends came to 13 bases. Germline V gene sequence: CDR1 SEHNR, CDR2 FQNEAQ (reference sequence). As DNA, the CDR3 is TGTGCCAGCAGCTTTGTACAGGGTGTAACTGAAGCTTTCTTT. Its translation is CASSFVQGVTEAFF.

This clonotype has more than one count but fewer than ten. The V gene is TRBV2, the J gene TRBJ1-5; the D is unclear. The V gene's germline CDR1 is SNHLY and CDR2 FYNNEI. V was shortened by 4 bases and J by 5 bases, with 12 bases between the two germline ends. The CDR3 contains 14 residues. CDR3 residues: CASSAYSNYQPQHF. CDR3 coding DNA: TGTGCCAGCAGTGCCTACAGCAACTATCAGCCCCAGCATTTT.